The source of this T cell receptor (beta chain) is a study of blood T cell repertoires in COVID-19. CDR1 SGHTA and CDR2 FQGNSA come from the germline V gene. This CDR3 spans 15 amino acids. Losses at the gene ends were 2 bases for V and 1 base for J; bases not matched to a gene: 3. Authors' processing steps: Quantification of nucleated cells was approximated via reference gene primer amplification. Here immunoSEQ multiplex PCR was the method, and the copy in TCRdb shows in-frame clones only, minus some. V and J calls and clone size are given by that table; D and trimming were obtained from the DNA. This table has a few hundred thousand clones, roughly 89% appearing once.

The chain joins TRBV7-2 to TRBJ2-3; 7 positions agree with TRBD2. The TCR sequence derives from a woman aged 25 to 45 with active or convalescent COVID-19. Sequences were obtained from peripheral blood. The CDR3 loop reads CASSLNAGGTDTQYF. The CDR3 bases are TGTGCCAGCAGCTTAAATGCGGGGGGCACAGATACGCAGTATTTT. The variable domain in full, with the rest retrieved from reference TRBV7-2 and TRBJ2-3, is GAGVSQSPSNKVTEKGKDVELRCDPISGHTALYWYRQSLGQGLEFLIYFQGNSAPDKSGLPSDRFSAERTGGSVSTLTIQRTQQEDSAVYLCASSLNAGGTDTQYFGPGTRLTVL.